One T cell receptor (beta chain) is described in this entry. The antigen is unknown. Cultured CD4+ T cell DNA underwent sequencing with the Oncomine TCR Beta short-read assay. TCRdb re-derived calls from the PCR reads in MiXCR, one entry per CDR3 protein. The repertoire holds about 18,000 distinct CDR3 sequences, with roughly 70% as singletons. This specimen belongs to a study of vaccination and CD4 T cells after COVID-19. Treatment: approximately nine-day PBMC culture with coronavirus spike peptide pools or control peptides (ViraFEST assay). The CDR3 loop spans 16 amino acids. CDR1 ENHRY and CDR2 SYGVKD come from the germline V gene. The V gene end was trimmed by 1 base and the J gene end by 4 bases; junction bases not matched to a gene: 5.

Input material: CD4+ T cells from blood, cultured in vitro. This clonotype originated in a human donor who had recovered from COVID-19. This chain uses TRBV10-3 with TRBJ2-2, with 8 bases lining up with TRBD2. The chain's CDR3 is CAISEFPGLGTGELFF. CDR3 DNA: TGTGCCATCAGTGAGTTTCCGGGACTAGGCACCGGGGAGCTGTTTTTT.